The rows below give T cell receptor beta chains drawn from one sample of a study of blood T cell repertoires in COVID-19. Sequencing used immunoSEQ multiplex PCR; TCRdb keeps in-frame clones, though not all of them. Altogether around 75,000 clones are present, roughly 80% being singletons, with the ten largest covering 13%. Sample: peripheral blood. The receptors here all came from a man aged 45-60 years with COVID-19, enrolled during active disease. CDR3s include the opening cysteine and the closing phenylalanine or tryptophan. Each record gives: V gene, J gene, clone size, D gene, CDR3 DNA, CDR3 protein. The D gene is left open where the match is weak. A clone size is listed for some rows: how often the clone was seen (once, few, many), or a class if it is expanded.

v_call: TRBV12-3/TRBV12-4; j_call: TRBJ2-7; clone_size: -; d_call: -; cdr3_nt: TGTGCCAGCACCTACACTAGAGTTGGCGAGCAGTACTTC; cdr3_aa: CASTYTRVGEQYF
v_call: TRBV6-5; j_call: TRBJ2-3; clone_size: -; d_call: -; cdr3_nt: TGTGCCAGCAGTCCGACGGGGGTTAGCACAGATACGCAGTATTTT; cdr3_aa: CASSPTGVSTDTQYF
v_call: TRBV2; j_call: TRBJ1-5; clone_size: few; d_call: -; cdr3_nt: TGTGCCAGCAGCGGGGGGGGCAATCAGCCCCAGCATTTT; cdr3_aa: CASSGGGNQPQHF
v_call: TRBV6-5; j_call: TRBJ1-1; clone_size: -; d_call: TRBD1; cdr3_nt: TGTGCCAGCAGTTACCGGACAGGGAGTTTGACTGAAGCTTTCTTT; cdr3_aa: CASSYRTGSLTEAFF
v_call: TRBV2; j_call: TRBJ1-6; clone_size: once; d_call: TRBD1; cdr3_nt: TGTGCCAGCATTAGGGGTCTACGGACAGGTTTTAATTCACCCCTCCACTTT; cdr3_aa: CASIRGLRTGFNSPLHF
v_call: TRBV9; j_call: TRBJ2-5; clone_size: -; d_call: -; cdr3_nt: TGTGCCAGCACCCCCGTGGGGGCCCGCCAAGAGACCCAGTACTTC; cdr3_aa: CASTPVGARQETQYF
v_call: TRBV5-5; j_call: TRBJ1-2; clone_size: -; d_call: TRBD1; cdr3_nt: TGTGCCAGCAGCCCTGGGACAGGGCCCACCTTC; cdr3_aa: CASSPGTGPTF
v_call: TRBV28; j_call: TRBJ1-5; clone_size: -; d_call: TRBD1; cdr3_nt: TGTGCCAGCAGTTTCCCGACAGGGGCCAATCAGCCCCAGCATTTT; cdr3_aa: CASSFPTGANQPQHF
v_call: TRBV28; j_call: TRBJ2-5; clone_size: -; d_call: TRBD2; cdr3_nt: TGTGCCAGCACCGAGAATAGCGGGTCTGGGAAGACCCAGTACTTC; cdr3_aa: CASTENSGSGKTQYF
v_call: TRBV6-5; j_call: TRBJ1-2; clone_size: -; d_call: -; cdr3_nt: TGTGCCAGCAGTTACTCACCAGGGGATTCCTATGGCTACACCTTC; cdr3_aa: CASSYSPGDSYGYTF
v_call: TRBV6-5; j_call: TRBJ1-5; clone_size: -; d_call: -; cdr3_nt: TGTGCCAGCAGCCCCTATAGCAATCAGCCCCAGCATTTT; cdr3_aa: CASSPYSNQPQHF
v_call: TRBV7-9; j_call: TRBJ1-2; clone_size: -; d_call: -; cdr3_nt: TGTGCCAGCAGCCCTCCGTTGAACTATGGCTACACCTTC; cdr3_aa: CASSPPLNYGYTF
v_call: TRBV19; j_call: TRBJ2-7; clone_size: -; d_call: TRBD2; cdr3_nt: TGTGCCAGTAGTTTCGCGCCGCGCGGGAGGGCGGGCGAGCAGTACTTC; cdr3_aa: CASSFAPRGRAGEQYF
v_call: TRBV30; j_call: TRBJ1-2; clone_size: -; d_call: TRBD1; cdr3_nt: TGTGCCTGGAGTGTACAGGGGACAGGTCGAGTTTCAGGCTACACCTTC; cdr3_aa: CAWSVQGTGRVSGYTF
v_call: TRBV28; j_call: TRBJ1-4; clone_size: -; d_call: -; cdr3_nt: TGTGCCAGCAGTTTCGACTTATTACAGGGCGGTGAAAAACTGTTTTTT; cdr3_aa: CASSFDLLQGGEKLFF
v_call: TRBV4-1; j_call: TRBJ1-6; clone_size: -; d_call: TRBD1; cdr3_nt: TGCGCCAGCAGCCAACCTCCAGGGGGCTCCTATAATTCACCCCTCCACTTT; cdr3_aa: CASSQPPGGSYNSPLHF
v_call: TRBV7-9; j_call: TRBJ2-1; clone_size: -; d_call: -; cdr3_nt: TGTGCCAGCAGTCTCAGCTCCTACAATGAGCAGTTCTTC; cdr3_aa: CASSLSSYNEQFF
v_call: TRBV12-2; j_call: TRBJ1-1; clone_size: -; d_call: -; cdr3_nt: TGTGCAAGTCGCTTAGAGGAATTGGGTCAGGGGAACACTGAAGCTTTCTTT; cdr3_aa: CASRLEELGQGNTEAFF
v_call: TRBV6-5; j_call: TRBJ2-2; clone_size: -; d_call: -; cdr3_nt: TGTGCCAGCAGTAGTTACGAGACTTACACCGGGGAGCTGTTTTTT; cdr3_aa: CASSSYETYTGELFF